The sequence of this T cell receptor beta chain was determined in a study of PD-L1 blockade in urothelial cancer. Turning to the study itself: Samples of blood were analyzed 3 weeks (second dose) and 6 weeks after treatment start. Each blood sample yielded a median of about 140,000 T cells.

Spiking each PCR with synthetic TCR analog templates was performed. Only in-frame clones appear in the TCRdb table, and some are missing; sequencing was by immunoSEQ multiplex PCR. The sample carries about 71,000 clones, about 89% recorded once. The sequence derives from a man between 60 and 75 years old with urothelial cancer. Sequencing was performed on PBMCs, taken around atezolizumab (anti-PD-L1) treatment.

DNA of the CDR3: TGCGCCAGCAGCCCCGGACTCTACTACGAGCAGTACTTC. It codes for CASSPGLYYEQYF. The rearrangement links TRBV4-3 to TRBJ2-7, with D perhaps TRBD2 (5 bases). The CDR3 runs to 13 residues. Trimming removed 4 bases from V and 3 bases from J, with 10 bases in between. From germline, CDR1 is LGHNA and CDR2 YSLEER.